Listed here are 5 T cell receptor beta chains from one sample, sequenced in a study of spatial heterogeneity in lung cancer. Each CDR3 protein is one row after TCRdb ran MiXCR on the 5' RACE reads. The table includes a few thousand distinct CDR3 sequences, 25% to 30% detected once. Time point defined: sample taken at primary tumor resection. Tumor, nontumor lung or frozen PBMC supplied whole RNA that was sequenced unsorted. The sequenced sample was PBMCs, obtained at surgery. Receptors originate from a female donor with early-stage non-small cell lung cancer.

In the case of this clonotype: With the library built for alpha chains, this beta chain is off target and its frequency is not meaningful. V gene TRBV18 combines with J gene TRBJ2-7; D is uncertain. From germline, CDR1 is KGHSH and CDR2 LQKENI. This CDR3 comprises 15 residues. Trimming removed 6 bases at V and 6 bases at J, with 21 bases between. The CDR3 DNA is TGTGCCAGCTCCGGATTAGGCTTGACTTACGGCGAGCAGTACTTC. Encoded protein: CASSGLGLTYGEQYF.

By sample fraction, this clonotype is medium-sized. This beta chain is off target for a library built for alpha chains, so its abundance means little. V and J are TRBV11-1 and TRBJ2-1; TRBD2 matches 12 bases. Germline V gives CDR1 SGHAT, CDR2 FQDESV (reference sequence). The CDR3 runs to 17 residues. J lost 7 bases, V lost 0 bases, and 7 bases had no gene match. The CDR3 DNA is TGTGCCAGCAGCTTAGCGGCCGGACTAGCGGGAATAAATGAGCAGTTCTTC. It is translated as CASSLAAGLAGINEQFF.

The table lists this clonotype with a count of one. One end of the junction does not line up with germline, which may come from a read error. This beta chain was picked up by a library intended for alpha chains and is off target, so its count carries little meaning. As DNA, the CDR3 is TGTGCCGGCAGACCCGGGACAGACTTAAGCGAGCAGTACTTC. Translated, it gives CAGRPGTDLSEQYF. The chain uses TRBV28 and TRBJ2-7; 7 bases line up with TRBD1. Per the germline V gene, CDR1 is MDHEN and CDR2 is SYDVKM. This CDR3 has 14 residues.

On this clonotype itself: This beta chain is a stray sequence in a library constructed for alpha chains; its clone size is not meaningful. This sequence joins TRBV11-3 and TRBJ2-3, with a possible D match to TRBD2 (6 bases). The germline CDR1 and CDR2 sequences are SGHNT and YENEEA. The CDR3 loop spans 13 amino acids. Trimming removed 5 bases at V and 6 bases at J, with 12 bases between. CDR3: CASSLTRSDTQYF. CDR3 sequence (DNA): TGTGCCAGCAGCCTGACTAGATCTGATACGCAGTATTTT.

Concerning this clonotype: A library prepared for alpha chains yielded this beta chain as an off-target read; its size is of little meaning. The chain links TRBV28 to TRBJ2-1, with 8 bases identical to TRBD2. This CDR3 has 16 residues. Germline CDR1 MDHEN, CDR2 SYDVKM. V shed 4 bases, J shed 6 bases, and the junction held 11 bases outside the gene matches. CDR3 DNA sequence: TGTGCCAGCAGTTCCCCCCTCGGGGGGGGCGGCAATGAGCAGTTCTTC. It encodes CASSSPLGGGGNEQFF.